The 28 T cell receptor beta chains in this list originate from one sample, sequenced in a study of human T cells and chemical hapten exposure. Time point reported: pre-sensitization, week 0. Treatment reported: therapeutic diphenylcyclopropenone sensitization with weekly scalp DPC. TCRdb re-called the RACE reads with MiXCR, one entry per CDR3 protein. The sample records 100,000 to 150,000 distinct CDR3 sequences, roughly 13% being singletons. The sample consisted of whole blood, taken in connection with sensitization to the hapten diphenylcyclopropenone (DPC). These receptor sequences come from a young woman with alopecia areata. Some clones in this sample may be carry-over from other donors' samples.

This chain joins TRBV6-5 and TRBJ2-3; 7 nucleotides line up with TRBD1. Trimming at V came to 5 bases and at J to 0 bases, leaving 5 bases not matched to a gene. This CDR3 spans 15 amino acids. Germline V gene sequence: CDR1 MNHEY, CDR2 SVGAGI. The CDR3 reads CASSTDRVSTDTQYF. CDR3 bases: TGTGCCAGCAGTACCGACAGGGTCAGCACAGATACGCAGTATTTT.

This clonotype was counted at least ten times. This sequence joins TRBV28 and TRBJ2-7, with a possible D match to TRBD1 (6 bases). Trimming removed 5 bases at V and 3 bases at J, with 11 bases between. The germline CDR1 and CDR2 sequences are MDHEN and SYDVKM. The CDR3 spans 13 residues. The CDR3 region has the DNA TGTGCCAGCAGTCCTAGACAGGACTACGAGCAGTACTTC. It encodes CASSPRQDYEQYF. Combining the CDR3 with reference TRBV28 and TRBJ2-7 gives the whole variable domain DVKVTQSSRYLVKRTGEKVFLECVQDMDHENMFWYRQDPGLGLRLIYFSYDVKMKEKGDIPEGYSVSREKKERFSLILESASTNQTSMYLCASSPRQDYEQYFGPGTRLTVT.

This clonotype was recorded many times. The chain combines TRBV4-2 with TRBJ1-2, with TRBD1 as a possible D gene (6 bases). The CDR3 is 13 residues long. Germline CDR1 is LGHNA and CDR2 is YNFKEQ. V lost 1 base to trimming and J lost 8 bases, with 11 bases between them. CDR3 bases: TGTGCCAGCAGCCAAGCCAGGGGAGAGGGCTACACCTTC. It translates to CASSQARGEGYTF.

In this sample, this clonotype turned up many times. J is TRBJ1-3 and V is TRBV30; D is undetermined. Germline V gene data show CDR1 as GTSNPN and CDR2 as SVGIG (reference sequence). Trimming stripped 1 base from V and 2 bases from J, with 6 bases between. This CDR3 is built from 13 residues. CDR3 bases: TGTGCCTGGAGTGCTCGGGCTGGAAACACCATATATTTT. Its protein is CAWSARAGNTIYF.

This clonotype showed up many times. V gene TRBV6-2 or TRBV6-3 combines with J gene TRBJ2-1, with 7 bases that match TRBD2. This CDR3 is built from 14 residues. The V segment lost 4 bases and the J segment 8 bases; nucleotides outside the gene matches: 8. Per germline, CDR1 MNHEY and CDR2 SVGEGT. CDR3 residues: CASSFGTNKDEQFF. The CDR3 DNA sequence: TGTGCCAGCAGTTTCGGGACTAACAAGGATGAGCAGTTCTTC.

The chain has TRBV2 and TRBJ1-5; D is undetermined. V lost 3 bases to trimming and J lost 4 bases, with 10 bases between them. The germline gives CDR1 SNHLY, CDR2 FYNNEI. The CDR3 covers 14 residues. CDR3 region: CASSERRTNQPQHF. The CDR3 nucleotides are TGTGCCAGCAGTGAGCGCCGCACGAATCAGCCCCAGCATTTT.

This chain connects TRBV30 to TRBJ1-5, with 7 bases that match TRBD1. Germline trimming cut 0 bases from V and 4 bases from J; bases unmatched to any gene: 15. Germline assignment: CDR1 GTSNPN and CDR2 SVGIG (reference sequence). The CDR3 is 18 amino acids. CDR3 loop: CAWSVSRAQGMVNQPQHF. The CDR3 DNA is TGTGCCTGGAGTGTAAGCCGGGCACAGGGGATGGTAAATCAGCCCCAGCATTTT.

This clonotype occurred a few times. The chain has TRBV25-1 and TRBJ2-3; D gene unclear. The V and J ends lost 8 bases and 4 bases respectively, with 4 bases between them. This CDR3 comprises 10 residues. Germline values: CDR1 MGHDK, CDR2 SYGVNS. This CDR3 reads CASWADTQYF. Written as DNA, the CDR3 is TGTGCCAGCTGGGCAGATACGCAGTATTTT.

CDR3 coding DNA: TGCAGCGTCCTCTCCCGCAACACCATATATTTT. As protein: CSVLSRNTIYF. The gene calls are TRBV29-1 and TRBJ1-3; D call uncertain. Germline V lookup: CDR1 SQVTM, CDR2 ANQGSEA. This CDR3 is built from 11 residues. The V end lost 6 bases, the J end lost 7 bases, and 10 bases lay between the germline ends.

V gene TRBV7-9 combines with J gene TRBJ2-3; D is ambiguous. Looked up from germline, CDR1 is SEHNR and CDR2 is FQNEAQ (reference sequence). CDR3 length: 17 residues. The germline V and J ends were trimmed by 1 base and 2 bases, with 16 bases remaining between them. The DNA for the CDR3 is TGTGCCAGCAGCTTAGGGCGCACTCTAACCCCCACAGATACGCAGTATTTT. As protein: CASSLGRTLTPTDTQYF.

This clonotype has a count of ten or more. The rearrangement uses TRBV28 and TRBJ1-1, with D perhaps TRBD1 (5 bases). V was cut by 8 bases and J by 5 bases, with 15 bases left in between. The CDR3 has 13 amino acids. Germline values: CDR1 MDHEN, CDR2 SYDVKM. The CDR3 coding sequence is TGTGCCAGCCTGAGGGGTTCCTGGACTGAAGCTTTCTTT. Translated, it gives CASLRGSWTEAFF.

This clonotype showed up just a few times. The gene calls are TRBV15 and TRBJ2-5; D is tentatively TRBD1 or TRBD2 (5 bases each). V lost 4 bases to trimming and J lost 0 bases, with 18 bases between them. The CDR3 contains 17 residues. Germline CDR1 reads LNHNV; CDR2 reads YYDKDF (reference sequence). The CDR3 protein is CATSTGPYLTYQETQYF. The CDR3 nucleotides are TGTGCCACCAGCACGGGGCCTTACCTGACGTACCAAGAGACCCAGTACTTC.

The V gene is TRBV4-2, the J gene TRBJ1-4; D is unresolved. Germline CDR1 and CDR2: LGHNA and YNFKEQ. V lost 0 bases and J 3 bases, leaving 8 bases between the germline ends. CDR3 size: 15 residues. For the CDR3, the DNA is TGTGCCAGCAGCCAAGATCGGGGTTCTAATGAAAAACTGTTTTTT. Protein sequence: CASSQDRGSNEKLFF.

The V gene is TRBV25-1, the J gene TRBJ2-5; D unclear. This CDR3 has 13 residues. Germline CDR1 and CDR2: MGHDK and SYGVNS. The V end was cut by 4 bases, the J end by 4 bases, with 10 bases between. The CDR3 sequence is CASSVATAETQYF. CDR3 bases: TGTGCCAGCAGTGTGGCCACAGCAGAGACCCAGTACTTC.

In its sample, this clonotype was seen many times. The gene calls are TRBV7-6 and TRBJ1-4; 7 bases match TRBD1. The V gene's germline CDR1 is SGHVS and CDR2 FNYEAQ. This CDR3 spans 16 amino acids. After removal of 5 bases from V and 5 bases from J, the junction contained 11 bases not matched to a gene. The CDR3 reads CASSPWAGTENEKLFF. CDR3 DNA: TGTGCCAGCAGCCCCTGGGCCGGGACAGAAAATGAAAAACTGTTTTTT.

In its sample, this clonotype was seen a few times. The rearrangement links TRBV30 to TRBJ2-5, with D hard to call. This CDR3 comprises 10 residues. Germline-derived CDR1 and CDR2 are GTSNPN and SVGIG (reference sequence). Deletions cut 2 bases from V and 5 bases from J, with 3 bases between. The CDR3, as DNA: TGTGCCTGGAGTATCGAGACCCAGTACTTC. Amino acid sequence: CAWSIETQYF.

The V gene is TRBV6-6, the J gene TRBJ2-2; no firm D call. Germline CDR1 and CDR2: MNHNY and SVGAGI (reference sequence). This CDR3 contains 15 residues. Trimming took 1 base from V and 7 from J, leaving 13 bases between them. In nucleotides, the CDR3 is TGTGCCAGCAGTTACTTGCAAAGAGGTCACGGGGAGCTGTTTTTT. Amino acid sequence: CASSYLQRGHGELFF.

This clonotype was seen more than once but under ten times. The chain combines TRBV11-2 with TRBJ2-5, with D possibly TRBD2 on 5 matching bases. Trimming cost V 5 bases and J 5 bases, with 18 bases left between them. This CDR3 spans 15 amino acids. The germline gives CDR1 SGHAT, CDR2 FQNNGV. The CDR3 DNA is TGTGCCAGCAGCCGAAGAGGGAGTGCCGAGGAGACCCAGTACTTC. Its protein is CASSRRGSAEETQYF.

This clonotype was picked up a small number of times. The genes are TRBV28 and TRBJ1-4; D not certain. This CDR3 region has 12 residues. Trimming left V 7 bases short and J 10 bases short, with 13 bases between. CDR1 and CDR2 (germline): MDHEN, SYDVKM. The DNA for the CDR3 is TGTGCCAGCACCACTCTAGGGAGAAAACTGTTTTTT. Encoded protein: CASTTLGRKLFF.

This clonotype was detected only a few times. The chain joins TRBV6-5 to TRBJ2-1, with no clear D. CDR1 is MNHEY, CDR2 SVGAGI, per germline. The germline V and J ends were trimmed by 2 bases and 10 bases, with 6 bases remaining between them. This CDR3 spans 11 amino acids. The CDR3 region is CASSYREEQFF. In DNA form, the CDR3 reads TGTGCCAGCAGTTACAGAGAAGAGCAGTTCTTC.

This clonotype appeared a few times. V gene TRBV4-1 combines with J gene TRBJ1-3; TRBD1 matches at 7 bases. CDR3 length: 17 amino acids. Germline V gene sequence: CDR1 MGHRA, CDR2 YSYEKL. With V trimmed by 1 base and J by 4 bases, 10 bases remained unmatched. The CDR3 DNA reads TGCGCCAGCAGCCAAGCCCCGGGACAGATAAGGGGAAACACCATATATTTT. Translating it yields CASSQAPGQIRGNTIYF.

This rearrangement joins TRBV7-8 to TRBJ1-4; a weak D match, TRBD1 (5 bases). Germline V CDR1 and CDR2: SGHVS, FQNEAQ. CDR3 length equals 15 residues. The ends were cut back, 5 bases at V and 7 bases at J, with 17 bases in the middle. The CDR3 sequence: CASSPSAGRAEKLFF. DNA of the CDR3: TGTGCCAGCAGCCCTTCCGCAGGGCGGGCTGAAAAACTGTTTTTT.

Ten or more counts support this clonotype. The rearrangement links TRBV6-6 to TRBJ2-7, with a weak D call TRBD1 (6 bases). The CDR3 is 14 amino acids. Trimming pared 7 bases from V and 8 bases from J, leaving 21 bases between. Germline V gene lookup returns CDR1 MNHNY and CDR2 SVGAGI (reference sequence). The CDR3 DNA sequence: TGTGCCAGCACTTCCCCACAGGGTAAAGTCAAGCAGTACTTC. This encodes CASTSPQGKVKQYF.

This clonotype was picked up a small number of times. The chain employs TRBV5-6 and TRBJ2-7; D ambiguous. Trimming pared 1 base from V and 6 bases from J, leaving 2 bases between. The CDR3 loop spans 10 amino acids. Per germline, CDR1 SGHDT and CDR2 YYEEEE. The CDR3 reads CASSLSEQYF. CDR3 nucleotide sequence: TGTGCCAGCAGCTTGTCCGAGCAGTACTTC.

This rearrangement joins TRBV12-5 to TRBJ2-3; a possible D gene is TRBD2 (5 bases). CDR1 is LGHNT and CDR2 is FRNRAP in the germline V gene. The CDR3 covers 17 residues. The V and J ends lost 3 bases and 2 bases respectively, with 18 bases between them. The CDR3 nucleotides read TGTGCTAGTGGTTTCCGTTCTTATCGGGGAAACACAGATACGCAGTATTTT. It specifies CASGFRSYRGNTDTQYF.

This clonotype was picked up many times. The V call is TRBV12-3 or TRBV12-4, the J call TRBJ2-3, with D perhaps TRBD1 (6 bases). The CDR3 runs to 15 residues. Trimming took off 6 bases at V and 2 bases at J, with 15 bases between the two ends. The CDR3 reads CASRPQGTPTDTQYF. As DNA, the CDR3 is TGTGCCAGCAGACCACAGGGAACCCCCACAGATACGCAGTATTTT.

The chain carries TRBV7-6 and TRBJ2-7, with TRBD1 matching over 7 bases. Trimming took 3 bases from V and 5 from J; bases not matched to a gene: 4. Per the germline V gene, CDR1 is SGHVS and CDR2 is FNYEAQ. There are 13 residues in the CDR3. CDR3 in amino acids: CASSLTGPNEQYF. The CDR3 DNA is TGTGCCAGCAGCTTGACAGGGCCCAACGAGCAGTACTTC.

This clonotype was counted many times. The CDR3 sequence: CASSYREDSNEKLFF. For the CDR3, the DNA is TGTGCCAGCAGCTACCGCGAGGATTCTAATGAAAAACTGTTTTTT. J is TRBJ1-4 and V is TRBV7-9; D remains unclear. The V gene lost 4 bases and the J gene lost 3 bases, with 12 bases spanning the gap. CDR3 length: 15 residues. Germline V lookup: CDR1 SEHNR, CDR2 FQNEAQ (reference sequence). Based on the CDR3 plus reference TRBV7-9 and TRBJ1-4, the full variable domain is DTGVSQNPRHKITKRGQNVTFRCDPISEHNRLYWYRQTLGQGPEFLTYFQNEAQLEKSRLLSDRFSAERPKGSFSTLEIQRTEQGDSAMYLCASSYREDSNEKLFFGSGTQLSVL.